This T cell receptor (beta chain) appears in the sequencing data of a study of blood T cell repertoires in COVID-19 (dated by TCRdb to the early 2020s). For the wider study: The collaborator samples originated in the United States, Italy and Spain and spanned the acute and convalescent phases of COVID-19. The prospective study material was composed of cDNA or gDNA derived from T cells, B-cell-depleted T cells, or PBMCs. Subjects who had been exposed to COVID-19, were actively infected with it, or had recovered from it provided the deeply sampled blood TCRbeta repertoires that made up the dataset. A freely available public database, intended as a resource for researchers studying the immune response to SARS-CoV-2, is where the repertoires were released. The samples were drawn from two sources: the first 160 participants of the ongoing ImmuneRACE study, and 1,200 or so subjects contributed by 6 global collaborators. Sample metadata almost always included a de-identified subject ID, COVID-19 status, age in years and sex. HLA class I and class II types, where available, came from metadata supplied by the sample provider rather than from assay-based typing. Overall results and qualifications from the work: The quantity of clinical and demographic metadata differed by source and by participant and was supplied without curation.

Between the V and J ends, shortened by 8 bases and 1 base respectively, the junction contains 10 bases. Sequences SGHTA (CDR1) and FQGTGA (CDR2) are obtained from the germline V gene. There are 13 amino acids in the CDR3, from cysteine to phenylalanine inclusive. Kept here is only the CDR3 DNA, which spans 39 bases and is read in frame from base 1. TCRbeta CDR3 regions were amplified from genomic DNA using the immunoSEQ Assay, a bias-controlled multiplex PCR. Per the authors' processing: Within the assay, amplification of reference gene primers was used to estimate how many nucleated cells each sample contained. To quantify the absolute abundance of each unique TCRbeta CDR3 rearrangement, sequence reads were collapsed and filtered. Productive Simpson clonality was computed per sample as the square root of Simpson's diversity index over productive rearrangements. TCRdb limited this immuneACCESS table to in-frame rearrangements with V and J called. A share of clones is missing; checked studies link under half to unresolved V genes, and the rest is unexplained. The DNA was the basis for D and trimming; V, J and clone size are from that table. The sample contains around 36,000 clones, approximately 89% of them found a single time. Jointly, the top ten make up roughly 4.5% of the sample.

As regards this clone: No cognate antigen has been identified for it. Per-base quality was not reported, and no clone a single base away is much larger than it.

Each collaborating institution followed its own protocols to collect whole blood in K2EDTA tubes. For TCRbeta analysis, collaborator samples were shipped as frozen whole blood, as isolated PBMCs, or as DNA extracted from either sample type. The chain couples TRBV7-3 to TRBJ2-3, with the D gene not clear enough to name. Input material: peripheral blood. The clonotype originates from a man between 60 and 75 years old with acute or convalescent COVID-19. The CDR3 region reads CASCSYGTDTQYF. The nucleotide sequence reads TGTGCCAGCTGTTCTTATGGCACAGATACGCAGTATTTT.